This T cell receptor beta chain is from a study of blood T cells in healthy people across ages. In regard to this clonotype: Its antigen is as yet unknown. The germline gene is not matched at one end of the junction; a read error may be the cause.

The study isolated at least 7 million PBMCs from each sample. RNA extraction gave at least 5 micrograms of total RNA per sample. The CDR3 is 13 residues long. General observations from the study: Naive and antigen-experienced cells were not separated, limiting conclusive comparison. Per million T cells, TCR beta diversity dropped roughly linearly as age increased.

The use of a sample-barcoded 5' primer and a J-beta primer mix characterized a second PCR of about 7 to 12 cycles. TCRdb analysed the 5' RACE reads with MiXCR anew, one entry per CDR3 protein. The sample contains about 1,800,000 distinct CDR3 sequences, roughly 27% of which appear only once. Sequencing was performed on blood. This receptor was identified in a woman under 40 in good health. V usage is TRBV12-3 or TRBV12-4 and J usage is TRBJ2-5; the D is unclear. The CDR3 DNA reads TGTGCCAGCAGACGCCTAGGGTCGGAGACCCTGTACTTC. Its protein is CASRRLGSETLYF.